The next 17 T cell receptor beta chains were all read from a single sample in a study of T cells after yellow fever vaccination. TCRdb fed the 5' RACE reads into MiXCR, producing one record per CDR3 protein. The sample gives about 310,000 distinct CDR3 sequences, roughly 3.5% of which show up once; 20% to 30% is in the top ten. The source was PBMCs, collected on the day of the yellow fever booster vaccination. These TCRs come from a man between 18 and 35 years old who received the YFV17D yellow fever vaccine.

The V call is TRBV10-3, the J call TRBJ1-6; D unresolved. Germline V gives CDR1 ENHRY, CDR2 SYGVKD. V gave up 7 bases and J gave up 7 bases, with 11 bases separating them. The CDR3 length is 13 residues. CDR3 DNA sequence: TGTGCCATCACCGGAGACGGGAATTCACCCCTCCACTTT. Translated, it gives CAITGDGNSPLHF.

The table lists this clonotype with a few counts. J is TRBJ1-3 and V is TRBV25-1; possible D gene TRBD1, 6 bases. Germline CDR1 and CDR2: MGHDK and SYGVNS. Trimming cost V 0 bases and J 0 bases, with 21 bases left between them. This CDR3 spans 20 amino acids. As DNA, the CDR3 is TGTGCCAGCAGTGAATACGCACCCGGAGGGGACACGAGCTCTGGAAACACCATATATTTT. It yields the protein CASSEYAPGGDTSSGNTIYF.

This chain connects TRBV7-7 to TRBJ2-1; the D is unclear. The CDR3 is made up of 14 amino acids. The germline V gene encodes CDR1 SSHAT and CDR2 FNYEAQ (reference sequence). V was cut by 1 base and J by 10 bases, with 14 bases left in between. In DNA, the CDR3 is TGTGCCAGCAGCTTAGAAGGTTTCGCCACCGAGCAGTTCTTC. Translation: CASSLEGFATEQFF.

This clonotype came up many times. The V call is TRBV15, the J call TRBJ2-5; 9 positions agree with TRBD1. V gave up 3 bases and J gave up 5 bases; unmatched junction bases: 4. The CDR3 contains 14 residues. Germline CDR1 is LNHNV and CDR2 is YYDKDF (reference sequence). The CDR3 DNA follows: TGTGCCACCAGCAGTACAGGGGGCTGGGAGACCCAGTACTTC. It codes for CATSSTGGWETQYF. The complete variable domain, with remaining parts taken from reference TRBV15 and TRBJ2-5, reads DAMVIQNPRYQVTQFGKPVTLSCSQTLNHNVMYWYQQKSSQAPKLLFHYYDKDFNNEADTPDNFQSRRPNTSFCFLDIRSPGLGDTAMYLCATSSTGGWETQYFGPGTRLLVL.

This clonotype was detected many times. The chain links TRBV7-2 to TRBJ2-2, with D perhaps TRBD1 or TRBD2 (5 bases each). Deletions cut 5 bases from V and 0 bases from J, with 10 bases between. This CDR3 is built from 15 residues. Germline V gives CDR1 SGHTA, CDR2 FQGNSA. The CDR3 nucleotides read TGTGCCAGCAGCAGGGACCCCACGAACACCGGGGAGCTGTTTTTT. It encodes CASSRDPTNTGELFF.

This clonotype was observed many times. This sequence joins TRBV29-1 and TRBJ2-3; 8 nucleotides align to TRBD2. This CDR3 region has 18 residues. Germline CDR1 and CDR2: SQVTM and ANQGSEA. The J segment lost 6 bases and the V segment lost 6 bases, leaving 23 bases of the junction unmatched. This CDR3 reads CSVNTIAGLAARTDTQYF. Here the CDR3 DNA reads TGCAGCGTAAATACTATCGCTGGACTAGCCGCGAGGACGGATACGCAGTATTTT.

The chain joins TRBV10-1 to TRBJ2-3; tentatively, D is TRBD1 or TRBD2 (6 bases each). Germline V CDR1 and CDR2: WNHNN, SYGVQD (reference sequence). There are 13 residues in the CDR3. The V end was cut by 6 bases, the J end by 5 bases, with 12 bases between. The chain's CDR3 is CASSGGPRDTQYF. Here the CDR3 DNA reads TGCGCCAGCAGCGGGGGCCCTCGAGATACGCAGTATTTT.

This clonotype has a count of ten or more. The chain couples TRBV5-4 to TRBJ2-1, with D possibly being TRBD1 or TRBD2 (5 bases each). The ends were cut back, 0 bases at V and 4 bases at J, with 11 bases in the middle. Germline V gene sequence: CDR1 SGHNT, CDR2 YYREEE (reference sequence). The CDR3 is 15 amino acids. For the CDR3, the DNA is TGTGCCAGCAGCTTGGTTGGTGGGGGTTACAATGAGCAGTTCTTC. Translating it yields CASSLVGGGYNEQFF.

This clonotype showed up just a few times. The rearrangement links TRBV20-1 to TRBJ2-2; no clear D. This CDR3 comprises 12 residues. The germline V gene has CDR1 DFQATT and CDR2 SNEGSKA (reference sequence). V shed 1 base and J shed 5 bases, with 5 bases lying between them. The CDR3 loop is CSARATTGELFF. The CDR3 nucleotides are TGCAGTGCTAGAGCGACGACCGGGGAGCTGTTTTTT.

This chain joins TRBV28 and TRBJ2-1; tentatively, D is TRBD1 (6 bases). The length of the CDR3 is 13 residues. V was shortened by 5 bases and J by 6 bases, with 11 bases between the two germline ends. The V gene's germline CDR1 is MDHEN and CDR2 SYDVKM. CDR3 region: CASSEAGANEQFF. CDR3 nucleotide sequence: TGTGCCAGCAGTGAAGCAGGGGCCAATGAGCAGTTCTTC.

The J gene is TRBJ2-1, the V gene TRBV24-1; D is undetermined. The CDR3 covers 14 residues. Germline V lookup: CDR1 KGHDR, CDR2 SFDVKD. V was trimmed by 2 bases and J by 6 bases, leaving 10 bases between them. The CDR3 here is CATSDSGRINEQFF. The CDR3 DNA reads TGTGCCACCAGTGATTCCGGGCGGATCAATGAGCAGTTCTTC.

The table lists this clonotype with many counts. The CDR3 spells CAIGDGSSYEQYV. As DNA, the CDR3 is TGTGCCATCGGGGACGGGAGCTCCTACGAGCAGTACGTC. This rearrangement joins TRBV10-3 to TRBJ2-7; D possibly corresponds to TRBD2 (6 bases). This CDR3 is built from 13 residues. The V end was cut by 8 bases, the J end by 0 bases, with 11 bases between. Germline CDR1 ENHRY, CDR2 SYGVKD.

This rearrangement joins TRBV7-3 to TRBJ2-3; 9 positions match TRBD2. From germline, CDR1 is SGHTA and CDR2 FQGTGA. V shed 6 bases and J 2 bases; nucleotides not matched to a gene: 6. There are 15 residues in the CDR3. The CDR3 coding sequence is TGTGCCAGCAGGCAAGCGGGGGGCCCCACAGATACGCAGTATTTT. Protein: CASRQAGGPTDTQYF.

In DNA, the CDR3 is TGCAGCGTTGGGGCACCACAAGAGACCCAGTACTTC. Translated, it gives CSVGAPQETQYF. The chain uses TRBV29-1 and TRBJ2-5; D call uncertain. Germline CDR1 and CDR2: SQVTM and ANQGSEA. V was cut by 4 bases and J by 2 bases, with 8 bases left in between. This CDR3 has 12 amino acids.

V usage is TRBV5-1 and J usage is TRBJ1-1, with D perhaps matching TRBD1 (5 bases). V was trimmed by 4 bases and J by 3 bases, leaving 7 bases between them. CDR1 and CDR2 from the germline V gene are SGHRS and YFSETQ. The CDR3 is 12 residues long. CDR3 in DNA: TGCGCCAGCAGCGTGGGGGACACTGAAGCTTTCTTT. This translates into CASSVGDTEAFF.

The rearrangement joins TRBV5-1 to TRBJ2-1; the match to TRBD2 covers 11 bases. Germline lookup yields CDR1 SGHRS and CDR2 YFSETQ. Unmatched junction bases numbered 9, after V lost 2 bases and J lost 5 bases. The CDR3 runs 17 residues. CDR3 loop: CASSLPLAGGKNNEQFF. CDR3 in DNA: TGCGCCAGCAGCTTACCTCTAGCGGGGGGAAAAAACAATGAGCAGTTCTTC.

This clonotype turned up a few times. The chain carries TRBV5-6 and TRBJ1-1; unclear D gene. The germline CDR1 and CDR2 sequences are SGHDT and YYEEEE. V was cut by 2 bases and J by 6 bases, with 8 bases left in between. This CDR3 has 12 amino acids. In DNA, the CDR3 is TGTGCCAGCAGCTTTAGGAGGGCTGAAGCTTTCTTT. Amino acids: CASSFRRAEAFF.